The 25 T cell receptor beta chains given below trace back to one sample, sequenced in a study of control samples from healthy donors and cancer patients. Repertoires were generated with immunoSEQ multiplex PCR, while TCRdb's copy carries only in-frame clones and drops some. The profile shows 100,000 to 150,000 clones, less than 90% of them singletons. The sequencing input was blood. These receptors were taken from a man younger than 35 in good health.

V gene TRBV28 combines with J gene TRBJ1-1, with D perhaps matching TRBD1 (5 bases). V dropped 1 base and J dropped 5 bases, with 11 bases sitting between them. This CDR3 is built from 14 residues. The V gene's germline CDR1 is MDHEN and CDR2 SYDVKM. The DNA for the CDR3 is TGTGCCAGCAGTTTATACGGTGGGGGGACTGAAGCTTTCTTT. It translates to CASSLYGGGTEAFF. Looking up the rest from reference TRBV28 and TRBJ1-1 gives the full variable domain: DVKVTQSSRYLVKRTGEKVFLECVQDMDHENMFWYRQDPGLGLRLIYFSYDVKMKEKGDIPEGYSVSREKKERFSLILESASTNQTSMYLCASSLYGGGTEAFFGQGTRLTVV.

The CDR3 sequence is CSVEEGGRDGYTF. CDR3 sequence (DNA): TGCAGCGTTGAAGAAGGAGGAAGGGATGGCTACACCTTC. The chain joins TRBV29-1 to TRBJ1-2; the D is unclear. Trimming removed 0 bases from V and 6 bases from J, with 11 bases in between. The CDR3 is 13 residues long. Per germline, CDR1 SQVTM and CDR2 ANQGSEA.

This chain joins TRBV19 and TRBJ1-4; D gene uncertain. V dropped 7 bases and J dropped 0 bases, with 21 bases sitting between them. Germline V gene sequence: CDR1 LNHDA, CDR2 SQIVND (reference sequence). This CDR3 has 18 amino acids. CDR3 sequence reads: CASTRRAGNGATNEKLFF. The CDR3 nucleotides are TGTGCCAGTACAAGACGGGCGGGAAACGGTGCAACTAATGAAAAACTGTTTTTT.

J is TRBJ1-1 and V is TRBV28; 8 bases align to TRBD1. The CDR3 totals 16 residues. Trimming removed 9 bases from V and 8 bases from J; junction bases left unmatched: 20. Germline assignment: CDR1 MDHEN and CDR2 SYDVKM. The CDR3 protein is CASLFRQGWGVGEAFF. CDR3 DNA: TGTGCCAGTCTTTTCAGACAGGGGTGGGGGGTGGGGGAAGCTTTCTTT.

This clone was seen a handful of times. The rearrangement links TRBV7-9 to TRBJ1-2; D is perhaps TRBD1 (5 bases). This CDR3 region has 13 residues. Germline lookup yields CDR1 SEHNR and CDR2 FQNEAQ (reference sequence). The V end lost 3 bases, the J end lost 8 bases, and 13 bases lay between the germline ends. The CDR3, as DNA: TGTGCCAGCAGCTTGGTTTCAGGGTACGGCTACACCTTC. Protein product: CASSLVSGYGYTF.

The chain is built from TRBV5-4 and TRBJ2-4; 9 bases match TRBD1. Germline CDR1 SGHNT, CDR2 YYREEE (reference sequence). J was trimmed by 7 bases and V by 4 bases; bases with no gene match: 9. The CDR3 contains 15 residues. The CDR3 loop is CASSVDRGDGNIQYF. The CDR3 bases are TGTGCCAGCAGCGTCGACAGGGGGGACGGGAACATTCAGTACTTC.

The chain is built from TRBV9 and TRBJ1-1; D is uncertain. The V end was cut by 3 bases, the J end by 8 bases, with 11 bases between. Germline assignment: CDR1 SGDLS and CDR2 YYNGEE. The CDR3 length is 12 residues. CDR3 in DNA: TGTGCCAGCAGCGGCTTACGCGAAGAAGCTTTCTTT. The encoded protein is CASSGLREEAFF.

The CDR3 DNA reads as TGTGCCAGCAGTTACTCGAAGAGAGCGGAGACCCAGTACTTC. Translated, it gives CASSYSKRAETQYF. The J gene is TRBJ2-5, the V gene TRBV6-5; D is unresolved. The CDR3 is 14 residues long. Germline V gene data show CDR1 as MNHEY and CDR2 as SVGAGI. The V end lost 0 bases, the J end lost 5 bases, and 10 bases lay between the germline ends.

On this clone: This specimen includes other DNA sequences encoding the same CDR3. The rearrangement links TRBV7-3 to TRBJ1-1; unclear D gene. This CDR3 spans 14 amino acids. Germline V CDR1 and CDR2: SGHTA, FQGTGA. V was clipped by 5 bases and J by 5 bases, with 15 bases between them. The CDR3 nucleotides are TGTGCCAGCAGCCTGAAAGGGCAAAGAACTGAAGCTTTCTTT. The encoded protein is CASSLKGQRTEAFF.

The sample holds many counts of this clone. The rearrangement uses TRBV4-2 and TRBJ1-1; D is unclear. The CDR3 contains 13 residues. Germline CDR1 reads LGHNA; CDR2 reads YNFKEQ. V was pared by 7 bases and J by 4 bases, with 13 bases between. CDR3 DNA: TGTGCCAGCACTCTAAGTGGGCCCACTGAAGCTTTCTTT. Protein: CASTLSGPTEAFF.

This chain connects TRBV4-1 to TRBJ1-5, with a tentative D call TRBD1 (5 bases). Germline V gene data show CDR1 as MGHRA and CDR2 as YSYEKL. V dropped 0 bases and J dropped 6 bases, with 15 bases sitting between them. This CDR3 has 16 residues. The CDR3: CASSQDFAGFGQPQHF. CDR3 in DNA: TGCGCCAGCAGCCAAGATTTTGCAGGGTTCGGTCAGCCCCAGCATTTT.

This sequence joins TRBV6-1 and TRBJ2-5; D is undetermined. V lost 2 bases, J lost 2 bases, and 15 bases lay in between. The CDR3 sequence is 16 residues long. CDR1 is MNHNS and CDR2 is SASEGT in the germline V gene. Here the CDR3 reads CASSEFGSQTQETQYF. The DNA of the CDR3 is TGTGCCAGCAGTGAATTTGGCAGCCAAACGCAAGAGACCCAGTACTTC.

CDR3 nucleotide sequence: TGTGCCAGCAGCTCAGGGGCGACTAATGAAAAACTGTTTTTT. As protein: CASSSGATNEKLFF. The V and J genes are TRBV7-9 and TRBJ1-4; a possible D gene is TRBD1 (6 bases). The CDR3 totals 14 residues. V dropped 4 bases and J dropped 2 bases, with 8 bases sitting between them. Germline values: CDR1 SEHNR, CDR2 FQNEAQ (reference sequence).

The CDR3 DNA is TGTGCCACCAGTGCCATCTTCGGGACTGGCTACAATGAGCAGTTCTTC. This codes for CATSAIFGTGYNEQFF. The J gene is TRBJ2-1, the V gene TRBV24-1, with D perhaps matching TRBD2 (6 bases). With 5 bases removed from V and 3 bases from J, the gap between germline ends came to 16 bases. This CDR3 has 16 residues. Germline V lookup: CDR1 KGHDR, CDR2 SFDVKD.

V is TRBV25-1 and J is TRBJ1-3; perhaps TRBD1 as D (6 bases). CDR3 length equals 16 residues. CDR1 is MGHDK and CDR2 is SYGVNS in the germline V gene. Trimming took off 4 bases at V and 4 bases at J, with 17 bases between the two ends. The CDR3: CASSGSAGVGGNTIYF. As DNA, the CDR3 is TGTGCCAGCAGTGGATCCGCAGGGGTAGGGGGAAACACCATATATTTT. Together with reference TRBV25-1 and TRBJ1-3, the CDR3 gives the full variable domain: EADIYQTPRYLVIGTGKKITLECSQTMGHDKMYWYQQDPGMELHLIHYSYGVNSTEKGDLSSESTVSRIRTEHFPLTLESARPSHTSQYLCASSGSAGVGGNTIYFGEGSWLTVV.

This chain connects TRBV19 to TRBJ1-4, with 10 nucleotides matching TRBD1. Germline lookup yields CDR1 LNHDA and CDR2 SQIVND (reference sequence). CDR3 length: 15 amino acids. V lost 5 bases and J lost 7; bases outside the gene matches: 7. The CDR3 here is CASSVPGQGFEKLFF. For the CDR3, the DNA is TGTGCCAGTAGTGTCCCGGGACAGGGGTTTGAAAAACTGTTTTTT.

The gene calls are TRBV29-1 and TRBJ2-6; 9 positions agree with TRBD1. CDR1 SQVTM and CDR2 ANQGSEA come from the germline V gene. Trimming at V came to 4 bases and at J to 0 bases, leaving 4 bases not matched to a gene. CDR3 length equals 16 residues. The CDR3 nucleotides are TGCAGCGTTGTACAGGGGGCCCCCTCTGGGGCCAACGTCCTGACTTTC. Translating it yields CSVVQGAPSGANVLTF.

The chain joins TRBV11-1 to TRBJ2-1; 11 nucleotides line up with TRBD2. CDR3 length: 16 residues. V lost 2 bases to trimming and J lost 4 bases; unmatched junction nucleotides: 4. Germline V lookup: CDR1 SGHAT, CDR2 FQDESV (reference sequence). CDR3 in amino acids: CASSLLAGGGYNEQFF. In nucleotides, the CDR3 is TGTGCCAGCAGCTTACTAGCGGGAGGAGGATACAATGAGCAGTTCTTC.

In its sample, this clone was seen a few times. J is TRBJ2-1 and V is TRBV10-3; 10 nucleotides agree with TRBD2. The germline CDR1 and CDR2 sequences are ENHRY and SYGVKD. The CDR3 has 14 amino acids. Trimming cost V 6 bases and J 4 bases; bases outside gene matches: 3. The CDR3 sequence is CAIRDSGGYNEQFF. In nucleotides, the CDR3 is TGTGCCATCAGGGATAGCGGGGGGTACAATGAGCAGTTCTTC.

CDR3 DNA: TGTGCCAGCAGCAATATGGACAGCTTCTCTGGCTACAGCAATCAGCCCCAGCATTTT. This encodes CASSNMDSFSGYSNQPQHF. The chain combines TRBV5-6 with TRBJ1-5, with TRBD1 as a possible D gene (6 bases). In germline, CDR1 is SGHDT, CDR2 YYEEEE. Trimming pared 4 bases from V and 1 base from J, leaving 24 bases between. The CDR3 extends over 19 amino acids.

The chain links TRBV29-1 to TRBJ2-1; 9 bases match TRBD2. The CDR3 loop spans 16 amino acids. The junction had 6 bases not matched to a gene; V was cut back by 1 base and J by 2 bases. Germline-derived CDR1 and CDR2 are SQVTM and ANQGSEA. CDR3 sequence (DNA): TGCAGCGTTGAAGGTCCCGGACTAGCGACCTACAATGAGCAGTTCTTC. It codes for CSVEGPGLATYNEQFF.

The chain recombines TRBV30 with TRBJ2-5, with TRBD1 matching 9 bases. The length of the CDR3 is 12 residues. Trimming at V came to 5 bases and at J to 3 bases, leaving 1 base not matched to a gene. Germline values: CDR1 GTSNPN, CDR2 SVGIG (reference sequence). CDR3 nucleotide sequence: TGTGCCTGGGGGACAGGGAAAGAGACCCAGTACTTC. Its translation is CAWGTGKETQYF.

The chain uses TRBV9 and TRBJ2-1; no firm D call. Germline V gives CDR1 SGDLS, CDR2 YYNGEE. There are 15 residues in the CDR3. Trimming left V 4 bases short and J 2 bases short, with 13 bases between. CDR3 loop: CASSLTVWAYNEQFF. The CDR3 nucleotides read TGTGCCAGCAGCCTAACGGTCTGGGCCTACAATGAGCAGTTCTTC.

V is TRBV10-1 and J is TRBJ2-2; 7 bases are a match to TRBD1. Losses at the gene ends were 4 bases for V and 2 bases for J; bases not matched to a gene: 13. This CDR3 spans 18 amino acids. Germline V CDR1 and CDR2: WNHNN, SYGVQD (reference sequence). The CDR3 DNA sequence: TGCGCCAGCAGTGGGTCGACCAACGGGACAGAAAACACCGGGGAGCTGTTTTTT. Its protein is CASSGSTNGTENTGELFF.

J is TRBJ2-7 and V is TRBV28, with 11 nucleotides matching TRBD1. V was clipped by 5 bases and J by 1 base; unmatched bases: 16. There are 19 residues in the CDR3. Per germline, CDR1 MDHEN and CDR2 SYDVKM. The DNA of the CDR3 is TGTGCCAGCAGTCCCCGGACAGGGGGCGCCCGCTACCGGTCCTACGAGCAGTACTTC. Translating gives CASSPRTGGARYRSYEQYF.